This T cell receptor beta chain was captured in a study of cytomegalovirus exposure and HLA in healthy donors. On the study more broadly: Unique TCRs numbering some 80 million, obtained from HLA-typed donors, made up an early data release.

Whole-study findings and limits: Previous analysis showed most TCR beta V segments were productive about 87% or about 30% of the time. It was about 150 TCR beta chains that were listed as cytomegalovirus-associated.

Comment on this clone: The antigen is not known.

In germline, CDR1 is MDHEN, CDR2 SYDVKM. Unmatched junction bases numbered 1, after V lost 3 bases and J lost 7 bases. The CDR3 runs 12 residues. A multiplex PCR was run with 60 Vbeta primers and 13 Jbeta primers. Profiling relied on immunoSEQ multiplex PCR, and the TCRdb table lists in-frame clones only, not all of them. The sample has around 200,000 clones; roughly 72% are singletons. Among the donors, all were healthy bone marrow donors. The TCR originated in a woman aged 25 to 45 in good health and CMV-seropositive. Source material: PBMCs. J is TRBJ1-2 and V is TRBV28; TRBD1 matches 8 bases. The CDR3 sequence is CASSLTGVGYTF. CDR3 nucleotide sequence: TGTGCCAGCAGTTTGACAGGGGTTGGCTACACCTTC.